The rows below give T cell receptor beta chains drawn from one sample of a study of response to subunit inactivated influenza vaccine. TCRdb reprocessed the RT-PCR reads with MiXCR, giving one entry per CDR3 protein. Seen here are about 520,000 distinct CDR3 sequences, over 25% observed once, and the top ten hold 1.5% to 2%. Sequencing used CD4+ T cells sorted from PBMCs, obtained 4 to 6 days after vaccination. These receptors were taken from a man in his fifties who received an inactivated influenza vaccine. Both conserved end residues are part of each CDR3. A D gene is named only where the DNA matches it firmly. Rows may omit the clone size; those that give it use once, few, many or a size class.

- TRBJ2-7 - TRBV20-1 CSARDLQGWYEQYF TGCAGTGCTAGAGATCTGCAGGGGTGGTACGAGCAGTACTTC
- TRBJ2-7 - TRBV7-2 CASSLGLPSEQYF TGTGCCAGCAGCCTGGGACTCCCGAGTGAGCAGTACTTC
TRBD1 TRBJ2-1 - TRBV20-1 CSAIDRANEQFF TGCAGTGCCATTGACAGGGCCAATGAGCAGTTCTTC
TRBD1 TRBJ1-6 few TRBV20-1 CSATGTGASPLHF TGCAGTGCTACCGGGACAGGGGCTTCACCCCTCCACTTT
TRBD2 TRBJ2-7 - TRBV20-1 CSARPGTTKEQYF TGCAGTGCTAGACCCGGGACTACCAAAGAGCAGTACTTC
TRBD1 TRBJ2-3 - TRBV6-5 CASSLGQGVTDTQYF TGTGCCAGCAGTTTGGGACAGGGGGTAACAGATACGCAGTATTTT
- TRBJ2-1 few TRBV20-1 CSAPTPYNEQFF TGCAGTGCGCCTACCCCTTACAATGAGCAGTTCTTC
TRBD1 TRBJ2-1 few TRBV10-3 CAISQNPGQRNNEQFF TGTGCCATCAGTCAAAACCCGGGACAGAGAAACAATGAGCAGTTCTTC
TRBD1 TRBJ2-3 few TRBV12-3/TRBV12-4 CASRRDRGITDTQYF TGTGCCAGCAGACGGGACAGGGGTATCACAGATACGCAGTATTTT
- TRBJ1-1 - TRBV7-9 CASSLNSGDTEAFF TGTGCCAGCAGCTTAAATTCAGGGGACACTGAAGCTTTCTTT
TRBD2 TRBJ2-3 - TRBV7-3 CASSITSGGSAQYF TGTGCCAGCAGCATAACCTCCGGGGGGTCTGCGCAGTATTTT
- TRBJ2-7 - TRBV7-2 CASSHRTTYEQYF TGTGCCAGCAGCCATCGGACCACCTACGAGCAGTACTTC
- TRBJ1-3 few TRBV12-3/TRBV12-4 CASSPAYVGNTIYF TGTGCCAGCAGTCCGGCGTATGTTGGAAACACCATATATTTT
- TRBJ1-5 many TRBV5-6 CASSRWGYQPQHF TGTGCCAGCAGCCGTTGGGGGTATCAGCCCCAGCATTTT
- TRBJ2-1 few TRBV7-9 CASSSGRNSYNEQFF TGTGCCAGCAGCTCGGGACGGAACTCCTACAATGAGCAGTTCTTC
TRBD2 TRBJ2-1 many TRBV7-2 CASSPGGGSYNEQFF TGTGCCAGCAGCCCCGGGGGGGGGTCCTACAATGAGCAGTTCTTC
- TRBJ2-7 few TRBV28 CASSLKSYEQYF TGTGCCAGCAGTTTAAAGTCATACGAGCAGTACTTC
- TRBJ2-5 few TRBV29-1 CSVGQRRETQYF TGCAGCGTAGGACAGCGGAGGGAGACCCAGTACTTC
- TRBJ2-7 - TRBV29-1 CSVVLSGIPTYEQYF TGCAGCGTTGTTCTCTCGGGAATACCTACCTACGAGCAGTACTTC
TRBD2 TRBJ2-1 - TRBV4-2 CASSQVWLAGLSSYNEQFF TGTGCCAGCAGCCAAGTTTGGCTAGCGGGTCTCAGCTCCTACAATGAGCAGTTCTTC
- TRBJ2-2 - TRBV18 CASSPDSGELFF TGTGCCAGCTCACCAGATTCCGGGGAGCTGTTTTTT
- TRBJ1-6 - TRBV20-1 CSAKQGDGYNSPLHF TGCAGTGCGAAACAGGGTGATGGCTATAATTCACCCCTCCACTTT
TRBD2 TRBJ2-4 few TRBV7-9 CASSLGGGSRNIQYF TGTGCCAGCAGCTTAGGTGGCGGGAGCAGGAACATTCAGTACTTC
TRBD1 TRBJ1-2 few TRBV15 CATSRELSGQGPYGYTF TGTGCCACCAGCAGAGAATTATCGGGACAGGGGCCCTATGGCTACACCTTC
- TRBJ2-7 - TRBV27 CASSTEGGKGYEQYF TGTGCCAGCAGTACTGAAGGGGGGAAAGGCTACGAGCAGTACTTC
- TRBJ2-2 few TRBV4-2 CASSQNIAENTGELFF TGTGCCAGCAGCCAGAACATAGCGGAAAACACCGGGGAGCTGTTTTTT
- TRBJ2-2 - TRBV28 CASSLDSSRTGELFF TGTGCCAGCAGCCTGGACTCCTCCCGAACCGGGGAGCTGTTTTTT
- TRBJ2-2 - TRBV4-3 CASSREIGQNTGELFF TGCGCCAGCAGCCGAGAAATTGGACAGAACACCGGGGAGCTGTTTTTT
TRBD1 TRBJ2-1 - TRBV28 CASRGQAPSYNEQFF TGTGCCAGCAGAGGACAGGCCCCCTCCTACAATGAGCAGTTCTTC
TRBD1 TRBJ2-3 few TRBV5-1 CASSTGQVADTQYF TGCGCCAGCTCGACGGGACAGGTTGCAGATACGCAGTATTTT
TRBD2 TRBJ2-1 many TRBV20-1 CSAREGLAGYNEQFF TGCAGTGCTAGAGAGGGACTAGCGGGATACAATGAGCAGTTCTTC
TRBD2 TRBJ2-7 few TRBV7-2 CASRLGTSGTGEQYF TGTGCCAGCAGATTGGGGACTAGCGGGACGGGGGAGCAGTACTTC
TRBD1 TRBJ2-7 - TRBV18 CASSRFGGQGWNEQYF TGTGCCAGCTCACGATTTGGTGGACAGGGTTGGAACGAGCAGTACTTC
TRBD1 TRBJ2-3 - TRBV9 CASSAQGQHTDTQYF TGTGCCAGCAGCGCCCAGGGACAGCACACAGATACGCAGTATTTT
TRBD1 TRBJ1-2 many TRBV12-3/TRBV12-4 CASSWTGTYGYTF TGTGCCAGCAGTTGGACAGGGACCTATGGCTACACCTTC
TRBD2 TRBJ2-3 - TRBV5-6 CASSRRSGGYFTDTQYF TGTGCCAGCAGTCGACGTAGCGGGGGGTATTTCACAGATACGCAGTATTTT
- TRBJ2-2 few TRBV11-2 CASSQLTMNTGELFF TGTGCCAGCAGCCAGCTTACAATGAACACCGGGGAGCTGTTTTTT
TRBD2 TRBJ2-7 few TRBV6-2/TRBV6-3 CASSTRQRASGRAWEQYF TGTGCCAGCAGTACCCGACAACGGGCTAGCGGGAGAGCGTGGGAGCAGTACTTC
- TRBJ2-3 many TRBV20-1 CSAGGEYTDTQYF TGCAGTGCCGGCGGGGAATACACAGATACGCAGTATTTT
- TRBJ2-7 many TRBV10-3 CAISARSTEQYF TGTGCCATCAGTGCCCGTTCTACCGAGCAGTACTTC
TRBD1 TRBJ1-1 few TRBV12-3/TRBV12-4 CASSETGGNTEAFF TGTGCCAGCAGCGAGACAGGGGGGAACACTGAAGCTTTCTTT
TRBD1 TRBJ1-6 - TRBV10-3 CAISADRGLSPLHF TGTGCCATCAGTGCGGACAGGGGGCTTTCACCCCTCCACTTT